These 4 T cell receptor beta chains originate from one sample sequenced in a study of shared clonotypes between healthy human individuals. Some clones are missing from TCRdb's copy, which holds only in-frame ones; the method was immunoSEQ multiplex PCR. The repertoire holds about 1.5 million clones, 98% seen once, with less than 0.55% in the top ten. Sequences were obtained from naive CD4+ T cells sorted from blood. Noted subset: CD45RA+ positively selected. The source of these receptors is a man younger than 40 in good health.

This clone was picked up one time. The chain links TRBV5-1 to TRBJ2-7, with TRBD1 identical over 11 bases. Looked up from germline, CDR1 is SGHRS and CDR2 is YFSETQ. CDR3 length equals 14 residues. V gave up 4 bases and J gave up 3 bases; unmatched junction bases: 3. CDR3 in amino acids: CASSRDRGFYEQYF. The CDR3 DNA reads TGCGCCAGCAGCAGGGACAGGGGGTTCTACGAGCAGTACTTC.

The rearrangement links TRBV6-6 to TRBJ2-7; TRBD1 agrees at 11 bases. Trimming took 2 bases from V and 6 from J; bases not matched to a gene: 6. Germline CDR1 MNHNY, CDR2 SVGAGI (reference sequence). The CDR3 sequence is 15 residues long. This CDR3 is CASSYRTGGLGEQYF. CDR3 DNA: TGTGCCAGCAGTTACCGGACAGGGGGCTTGGGCGAGCAGTACTTC.

The rearrangement links TRBV7-6 to TRBJ2-2, with TRBD1 identical over 9 bases. Germline V lookup: CDR1 SGHVS, CDR2 FNYEAQ. The CDR3 has 17 residues. V lost 5 bases and J lost 4; bases outside the gene matches: 11. CDR3 residues: CASSPSDRGVPTGELFF. The CDR3 DNA is TGTGCCAGCAGCCCTTCGGACAGGGGCGTTCCCACCGGGGAGCTGTTTTTT.

V is TRBV11-2 and J is TRBJ2-7; 9 bases are shared with TRBD1. V lost 7 bases to trimming and J lost 6 bases; unmatched junction nucleotides: 13. The germline gives CDR1 SGHAT, CDR2 FQNNGV. The CDR3 contains 15 residues. DNA for the CDR3: TGTGCCAGCATCAAGTCCGGGACAGGGAGGGGCGAGCAGTACTTC. It is translated as CASIKSGTGRGEQYF.